This T cell receptor (beta chain) was captured in a study of cytomegalovirus exposure and HLA in healthy donors. Whole-study context: Earlier, about 180 million T cells were analyzed, and 90 million to 140 million unique TCR beta sequences were found among them. Early released data had about 80 million unique TCRs, all coming from HLA-typed donors. Study-level results: A later analysis revealed that TCR association rates differed between HLA loci, peaking at DRB1 and bottoming out at HLA-C. What a later analysis showed was that several of the most significant clusters appeared linked to common viral pathogens.

The PCR had 60 Vbeta and 13 Jbeta primers. Only in-frame clones appear in the TCRdb table, and some are missing; sequencing was by immunoSEQ multiplex PCR. There are more than 150,000 clones in the sample; over 70% occur only once, and 6.5% to 8.5% lies in the top ten. Remarks on this clone: Its specificity is not known.

Sequencing input: PBMCs. The origin of this receptor is a woman between 35 and 50 years old in good health and CMV-seropositive.

CDR3 nucleotides: TGTGCCAGCAGCTTGGACAGGGGAAACTACAATGAGCAGTTCTTC. Amino acid sequence: CASSLDRGNYNEQFF. The chain uses TRBV5-4 and TRBJ2-1, with 7 bases matching TRBD1. The length of the CDR3 is 15 residues. Trimming removed 0 bases from V and 3 bases from J; junction bases left unmatched: 3. Germline assignment: CDR1 SGHNT and CDR2 YYREEE (reference sequence).